The sequence of this T cell receptor beta chain was determined in a study of CXCR3-negative and CXCR3-positive naive CD8 T cells. Germline assignment: CDR1 PRHDT and CDR2 FYEKMQ (reference sequence). This CDR3 is 16 amino acids long. Comment on this clonotype: Its antigen is not known.

Broader study findings: TRB CDR3s of CXCR3-positive naive cells were more hydrophobic than those of CXCR3-negative naive cells. Naive CXCR3-positive and CXCR3-negative cells shared similar TRBV-TRBJ usage, unlike memory cells. Upon cryopreservation, CXCR3 expression partially decreased, and most assays used fresh PBMCs. Diversity in memory CD8+ cells fell much lower than the comparably high levels seen in both naive subsets.

Preparation of TRB cDNA libraries relied on 5' RACE carrying UMI labels. TCRdb reprocessed the 5' RACE reads and stores each CDR3 protein as one record, lacking DNA. The ten most abundant clones cover 0.29% of a sample with over 100,000 distinct CDR3 sequences. The specimen was naive CXCR3- CD8+ T cells from blood. The subset is: CD45RO-CCR7+CD27+CD95- naive CD8+ T cells lacking CXCR3 (TNR3-). This receptor was obtained from a human donor in good health. Some clones in this sample may be carry-over from other donors' samples. This chain links TRBV13 with TRBJ2-1; TCRdb picks TRBD2, but there is no DNA to check that call. The CDR3 spells CASSVPGLATSNEQFF.